This passage covers 29 T cell receptor beta chains from one sample sequenced in a study of shared clonotypes between healthy human individuals. Method: immunoSEQ multiplex PCR; TCRdb's copy keeps in-frame clones and lacks some. The sample has about 2.3 million clones, more than 85% seen once. The sample consisted of naive CD4+ T cells from PBMCs. Subset of the sample: CD45RA+ positively selected. These receptors originate from a man aged 18 to 30 in good health. Some clones in this sample may be carry-over from other donors' samples.

The rearrangement uses TRBV5-1 and TRBJ2-7; 8 nucleotides line up with TRBD2. CDR3 length: 16 residues. J gave up 5 bases and V 4 bases, and 14 bases lay outside the gene matches. CDR1 and CDR2 (germline): SGHRS, YFSETQ. The CDR3 region has the DNA TGCGCCAGCAGCCCAACAGGGACGGGAGGGACCCACGAGCAGTACTTC. Encoded protein: CASSPTGTGGTHEQYF.

Turning to this clone: The same CDR3 can be traced to other DNA sequences in this sample. This chain uses TRBV19 with TRBJ1-3, with unresolved D. V dropped 10 bases and J dropped 0 bases, with 7 bases sitting between them. The CDR3 is made up of 12 amino acids. Germline assignment: CDR1 LNHDA and CDR2 SQIVND (reference sequence). The CDR3 sequence is CATLSSGNTIYF. In DNA form, the CDR3 reads TGTGCCACCTTAAGCTCTGGAAACACCATATATTTT.

This chain connects TRBV10-3 to TRBJ1-2, with TRBD1 matching over 7 bases. After removal of 7 bases from V and 4 bases from J, the junction contained 12 bases not matched to a gene. This CDR3 region has 15 residues. Per germline, CDR1 ENHRY and CDR2 SYGVKD. CDR3 region: CAITLDRDGSYGYTF. The DNA for the CDR3 is TGTGCCATCACCTTAGACAGGGATGGTAGCTATGGCTACACCTTC.

The V and J genes are TRBV18 and TRBJ2-1; D perhaps matches TRBD2 (7 bases). V was cut by 2 bases and J by 8 bases, with 19 bases left in between. The CDR3 consists of 16 residues. CDR1 is KGHSH and CDR2 is LQKENI in the germline V gene. Here the CDR3 reads CASSPKGLAGGHEQFF. CDR3 in DNA: TGTGCCAGCTCACCAAAAGGGCTAGCCGGGGGGCATGAGCAGTTCTTC. The full variable domain, with the rest looked up from reference TRBV18 and TRBJ2-1, is NAGVMQNPRHLVRRRGQEARLRCSPMKGHSHVYWYRQLPEEGLKFMVYLQKENIIDESGMPKERFSAEFPKEGPSILRIQQVVRGDSAAYFCASSPKGLAGGHEQFFGPGTRLTVL.

V is TRBV18 and J is TRBJ2-4, with D maybe TRBD1 (6 bases). Germline values: CDR1 KGHSH, CDR2 LQKENI. V was cut by 1 base and J by 0 bases, with 13 bases left in between. This CDR3 contains 17 residues. The CDR3 is CASSPRDTLPAKNIQYF. CDR3 coding DNA: TGTGCCAGCTCACCACGGGACACCCTCCCAGCCAAAAACATTCAGTACTTC.

This clone was seen only once. V gene TRBV5-1 combines with J gene TRBJ2-1; D gene ambiguous. V was clipped by 3 bases and J by 8 bases, with 18 bases between them. CDR1 is SGHRS, CDR2 YFSETQ, per germline. This CDR3 is 15 amino acids long. CDR3 DNA: TGCGCCAGCAGCTACGACGCCCACGAGATTTATGAGCAGTTCTTC. Protein sequence: CASSYDAHEIYEQFF.

The CDR3 reads CASSLAAGLGETQYF. CDR3 nucleotides: TGCGCCAGCAGCTTGGCTGCCGGGCTGGGGGAGACCCAGTACTTC. This rearrangement joins TRBV5-1 to TRBJ2-5; no clear D gene. Deletions cut 0 bases from V and 5 bases from J, with 14 bases between. CDR1 SGHRS and CDR2 YFSETQ come from the germline V gene. The CDR3 length is 15 residues.

The CDR3 protein is CASSLGLAGGGGTDTQYF. DNA for the CDR3: TGTGCCAGCAGCCTAGGACTAGCGGGAGGGGGGGGCACAGATACGCAGTATTTT. The gene calls are TRBV28 and TRBJ2-3; 15 bases fit TRBD2. The junction had 8 bases not matched to a gene; V was cut back by 6 bases and J by 1 base. This CDR3 is built from 18 residues. CDR1 and CDR2 from the germline V gene are MDHEN and SYDVKM.

V gene TRBV2 combines with J gene TRBJ1-2; the D is unclear. The CDR3 extends over 14 amino acids. Germline CDR1 SNHLY, CDR2 FYNNEI. V was shortened by 5 bases and J by 0 bases, with 10 bases between the two germline ends. CDR3 nucleotide sequence: TGTGCCAGCAGTCTCCTCCCAGCTAACTATGGCTACACCTTC. It encodes CASSLLPANYGYTF.

The rearrangement uses TRBV6-1 and TRBJ1-2; D ambiguous. The length of the CDR3 is 15 residues. The germline V and J ends were trimmed by 2 bases and 1 base, with 11 bases remaining between them. Germline lookup yields CDR1 MNHNS and CDR2 SASEGT. CDR3 region: CASSETSGGNYGYTF. The CDR3 nucleotides are TGTGCCAGCAGTGAAACGTCAGGAGGTAACTATGGCTACACCTTC.

The V and J genes are TRBV27 and TRBJ1-5, with 8 bases lining up with TRBD1. Germline CDR1 MNHEY, CDR2 SMNVEV (reference sequence). The J segment lost 4 bases and the V segment lost 6 bases, leaving 5 bases of the junction unmatched. The CDR3 is made up of 14 amino acids. The CDR3 spells CASSRTGRNQPQHF. The CDR3 bases are TGTGCCAGCAGCCGGACAGGGCGGAATCAGCCCCAGCATTTT.

The rearrangement uses TRBV11-3 and TRBJ2-1; the D gene is possibly TRBD1 (6 bases). Germline CDR1 SGHNT, CDR2 YENEEA. CDR3 length equals 15 residues. Trimming took off 1 base at V and 5 bases at J, with 12 bases between the two ends. The CDR3 loop reads CASSLVGQSDNEQFF. The CDR3 region has the DNA TGTGCCAGCAGCTTAGTAGGACAGAGCGACAATGAGCAGTTCTTC. The whole variable domain, remainder taken from reference TRBV11-3 and TRBJ2-1, is EAGVVQSPRYKIIEKKQPVAFWCNPISGHNTLYWYLQNLGQGPELLIRYENEEAVDDSQLPKDRFSAERLKGVDSTLKIQPAELGDSAVYLCASSLVGQSDNEQFFGPGTRLTVL.

This chain joins TRBV15 and TRBJ1-5; D unresolved. The ends were cut back, 0 bases at V and 5 bases at J, with 17 bases in the middle. Per germline, CDR1 LNHNV and CDR2 YYDKDF (reference sequence). The CDR3 sequence is 17 residues long. The DNA for the CDR3 is TGTGCCACCAGCAGAGATAGGCCGGGCTGGACCGATCAGCCCCAGCATTTT. Residues: CATSRDRPGWTDQPQHF.

The chain links TRBV11-2 to TRBJ2-3, with D possibly matching TRBD2 (6 bases). The CDR3 extends over 18 amino acids. V dropped 1 base and J dropped 4 bases, with 21 bases sitting between them. Germline V CDR1 and CDR2: SGHAT, FQNNGV. CDR3 residues: CASSLVSKEGREPDTQYF. In DNA, the CDR3 is TGTGCCAGCAGCTTAGTCTCGAAAGAAGGGCGGGAACCAGATACGCAGTATTTT.

The CDR3 reads CASSARPGSYEQYF. DNA for the CDR3: TGTGCCAGCAGCGCAAGGCCCGGCTCCTACGAGCAGTACTTC. The chain uses TRBV9 and TRBJ2-7; D call uncertain. Germline CDR1 reads SGDLS; CDR2 reads YYNGEE. V was trimmed by 3 bases and J by 0 bases, leaving 10 bases between them. The CDR3 sequence is 14 residues long.

V usage is TRBV7-6 and J usage is TRBJ2-1; tentatively, D is TRBD1 or TRBD2 (5 bases each). Looked up from germline, CDR1 is SGHVS and CDR2 is FNYEAQ. V was trimmed by 1 base and J by 4 bases, leaving 11 bases between them. This CDR3 is built from 15 residues. The CDR3 protein is CASSLETGTYNEQFF. CDR3 nucleotide sequence: TGTGCCAGCAGCTTAGAGACTGGGACGTACAATGAGCAGTTCTTC.

V gene TRBV28 combines with J gene TRBJ2-6; no clear D. The germline gives CDR1 MDHEN, CDR2 SYDVKM. V gave up 6 bases and J gave up 3 bases, with 3 bases separating them. The CDR3 length is 12 residues. The CDR3 DNA reads as TGTGCCAGCAGGAATGGGGCCAACGTCCTGACTTTC. This codes for CASRNGANVLTF. The full variable domain, rest sourced from reference TRBV28 and TRBJ2-6, is DVKVTQSSRYLVKRTGEKVFLECVQDMDHENMFWYRQDPGLGLRLIYFSYDVKMKEKGDIPEGYSVSREKKERFSLILESASTNQTSMYLCASRNGANVLTFGAGSRLTVL.

The chain employs TRBV7-9 and TRBJ1-4; the match to TRBD1 covers 9 bases. V lost 7 bases, J lost 7 bases, and 10 bases stayed unmatched. The CDR3 runs 15 residues. Per germline, CDR1 SEHNR and CDR2 FQNEAQ (reference sequence). The CDR3 region is CASNPPQGAGEKLFF. The DNA for the CDR3 is TGTGCCAGCAACCCCCCACAGGGGGCAGGTGAAAAACTGTTTTTT.

This clone was counted a few times. This CDR3 reads CASSHSWAGPSGTGELFF. CDR3 bases: TGTGCCAGCAGCCATTCTTGGGCAGGGCCATCGGGCACCGGGGAGCTGTTTTTT. The chain has TRBV5-4 and TRBJ2-2; D possibly corresponds to TRBD1 (5 bases). The germline V gene has CDR1 SGHNT and CDR2 YYREEE (reference sequence). This CDR3 comprises 18 residues. V was cut by 4 bases and J by 4 bases, with 23 bases left in between.

The chain combines TRBV6-5 with TRBJ2-3; TRBD2 matches 7 bases. Trimming cost V 6 bases and J 13 bases; bases outside gene matches: 19. Looked up from germline, CDR1 is MNHEY and CDR2 is SVGAGI. The CDR3 sequence is 15 residues long. The CDR3 protein is CASSVNGLGPSLEYF. In DNA, the CDR3 is TGTGCCAGCAGCGTAAACGGACTAGGCCCCTCCCTGGAGTATTTT.

This rearrangement joins TRBV7-8 to TRBJ2-5; the match to TRBD1 covers 8 bases. V was clipped by 4 bases and J by 5 bases; unmatched bases: 6. In germline, CDR1 is SGHVS, CDR2 FQNEAQ. CDR3 length: 14 amino acids. DNA of the CDR3: TGTGCCAGCAGCTCTCTGGGACAGGTGGAGACCCAGTACTTC. Residues: CASSSLGQVETQYF.

This clone was observed a single time. The chain links TRBV19 to TRBJ2-3; the D is unclear. Germline values: CDR1 LNHDA, CDR2 SQIVND (reference sequence). The V end lost 5 bases, the J end lost 9 bases, and 18 bases lay between the germline ends. The CDR3 has 14 amino acids. The CDR3, as DNA: TGTGCCAGTAGTTCCCGCGGTGGGTTAATAACGCAGTATTTT. Its protein product is CASSSRGGLITQYF.

This chain joins TRBV7-2 and TRBJ2-1; 11 bases align to TRBD2. Germline V gene data show CDR1 as SGHTA and CDR2 as FQGNSA. The CDR3 has 15 amino acids. With 1 base clipped from V and 9 bases from J, the junction kept 5 bases outside the gene matches. The CDR3 DNA is TGTGCCAGCAGCTTAGGACTAGCGGGATTGGGTGAGCAGTTCTTC. Translation gives CASSLGLAGLGEQFF.

To note about this clone: At the DNA level, this CDR3 is encoded by other sequences in the same sample as well. The gene calls are TRBV28 and TRBJ2-7; tentative D call: TRBD1 (5 bases). V shed 1 base and J shed 4 bases, with 11 bases lying between them. The CDR3 has 14 residues. CDR1 and CDR2 (germline): MDHEN, SYDVKM. The CDR3 protein is CASSLLGRVYEQYF. The CDR3 bases are TGTGCCAGCAGTTTATTGGGCAGGGTTTACGAGCAGTACTTC.

This clone was seen once. The sample has other DNA sequences that encode this CDR3 too. The chain carries TRBV9 and TRBJ1-1; D uncertain. Trimming removed 0 bases at V and 0 bases at J, with 9 bases between. This CDR3 is 15 amino acids long. Germline V CDR1 and CDR2: SGDLS, YYNGEE. The CDR3 DNA reads TGTGCCAGCAGCGTAGACGTCAGAATGAACACTGAAGCTTTCTTT. It yields the protein CASSVDVRMNTEAFF.

To note about this clone: Other DNA sequences in the same sample also yield this CDR3. The rearrangement uses TRBV7-9 and TRBJ1-1; D is undetermined. The CDR3 has 11 residues. Trimming removed 6 bases from V and 2 bases from J, with 4 bases in between. The germline V gene encodes CDR1 SEHNR and CDR2 FQNEAQ (reference sequence). The DNA of the CDR3 is TGTGCCAGCAGAACAAACACTGAAGCTTTCTTT. This encodes CASRTNTEAFF.

This clone has only one observation. Other DNA sequences in this sample translate to the same CDR3. In DNA, the CDR3 is TGCAGCGTCCAAGGGCTTCTGAACACTGAAGCTTTCTTT. Protein sequence: CSVQGLLNTEAFF. This chain joins TRBV29-1 and TRBJ1-1, with unresolved D. V lost 6 bases and J 0 bases, leaving 11 bases between the germline ends. CDR1 and CDR2 (germline): SQVTM, ANQGSEA. The CDR3 contains 13 residues.

The chain uses TRBV5-1 and TRBJ2-7; maybe TRBD1 (6 bases). V was cut by 4 bases and J by 3 bases, with 14 bases left in between. CDR3 length: 14 amino acids. Germline CDR1 SGHRS, CDR2 YFSETQ. The CDR3 DNA reads TGCGCCAGCAGCCCCGGGACAAATTACTACGAGCAGTACTTC. Translation: CASSPGTNYYEQYF. Full variable domain (rest looked up from reference TRBV5-1 and TRBJ2-7): KAGVTQTPRYLIKTRGQQVTLSCSPISGHRSVSWYQQTPGQGLQFLFEYFSETQRNKGNFPGRFSGRQFSNSRSEMNVSTLELGDSALYLCASSPGTNYYEQYFGPGTRLTVT.

V and J are TRBV7-6 and TRBJ1-4; maybe TRBD1 (5 bases). Germline CDR1 is SGHVS and CDR2 is FNYEAQ. The V gene lost 5 bases and the J gene lost 4 bases, with 14 bases spanning the gap. This CDR3 contains 15 residues. This CDR3 reads CASSQLRDYNEKLFF. In DNA, the CDR3 is TGTGCCAGCAGCCAGTTGAGGGACTATAATGAAAAACTGTTTTTT.